Listed below are T cell receptor beta chains from one sample, sequenced in a study of response to subunit inactivated influenza vaccine. MiXCR, applied by TCRdb to the RT-PCR reads, yields one record per CDR3 protein. The sample consists of around 600,000 distinct CDR3 sequences, about 11% of them appearing once. These same data were also listed under a study on T cells expressing NK-cell markers.

Here the sequenced sample was PBMCs from blood, taken on the day of vaccination. Receptor source: a man over 45 who received an inactivated influenza vaccine. Both conserved end residues are part of each CDR3. A D gene is named only where the DNA matches it firmly. The size entry is marked missing in some rows and otherwise reads once, few, many or a size class.

D,size,V,J,length,CDR3,DNA
NA,few,TRBV2,TRBJ1-3,16,CASSQGPPQTGNTIYF,TGTGCCAGCAGTCAAGGGCCGCCCCAAACTGGAAACACCATATATTTT
TRBD1,NA,TRBV5-4,TRBJ1-2,15,CASSLDRDDTYGYTF,TGTGCCAGCAGCCTGGACAGGGATGATACCTATGGCTACACCTTC
NA,few,TRBV2,TRBJ1-2,9,CASNEGYTF,TGTGCCAGCAACGAGGGCTACACCTTC
TRBD2,many,TRBV20-1,TRBJ2-2,15,CSAGPAGGVTGELFF,TGCAGTGCCGGACCCGCGGGAGGGGTCACCGGGGAGCTGTTTTTT
NA,NA,TRBV15,TRBJ2-3,17,CATSSGRAGRSTDTQYF,TGTGCCACCAGCAGCGGTAGGGCTGGCCGCAGCACAGATACGCAGTATTTT
TRBD1,NA,TRBV7-8,TRBJ2-3,15,CASSLAGQLTDTQYF,TGTGCCAGCAGCTTAGCGGGACAGCTGACAGATACGCAGTATTTT
TRBD1,few,TRBV11-2,TRBJ1-6,15,CASRRTGGRNSPLHF,TGTGCCAGCAGAAGGACAGGGGGCCGGAATTCACCCCTCCACTTT
NA,few,TRBV27,TRBJ2-1,15,CASSLGERTYNEQFF,TGTGCCAGCAGCCTAGGGGAGAGGACCTACAATGAGCAGTTCTTC
NA,many,TRBV29-1,TRBJ2-1,15,CSAQGRATMGDEQFF,TGCAGCGCTCAAGGGCGGGCGACTATGGGCGATGAGCAGTTCTTC
NA,few,TRBV29-1,TRBJ2-7,13,CSVQDGFSYEQYF,TGCAGCGTGCAGGACGGATTCTCCTACGAGCAGTACTTC
TRBD2,few,TRBV5-1,TRBJ2-1,17,CASSFLLAGGLDNEQFF,TGCGCCAGCAGCTTCTTATTAGCGGGGGGTCTTGACAATGAGCAGTTCTTC
NA,few,TRBV6-5,TRBJ1-2,13,CASSYGSTYGYTF,TGTGCCAGCAGTTACGGGTCAACCTATGGCTACACCTTC
NA,NA,TRBV2,TRBJ2-1,15,CASHPFSGALGEQFF,TGTGCCAGCCACCCTTTTAGCGGAGCCCTGGGTGAGCAGTTCTTC
TRBD1,few,TRBV4-3,TRBJ2-1,16,CASSQGGTGYDNEQFF,TGCGCCAGCAGCCAAGGGGGGACAGGGTATGACAATGAGCAGTTCTTC
TRBD1,few,TRBV10-3,TRBJ2-6,17,CAIRERQGRSGANVLTF,TGTGCCATCAGGGAGAGACAGGGCCGCTCTGGGGCCAACGTCCTGACTTTC
NA,few,TRBV12-3/TRBV12-4,TRBJ2-3,13,CASTITAGDTQYF,TGTGCCAGCACCATCACCGCGGGAGATACGCAGTATTTT
TRBD1,few,TRBV28,TRBJ2-1,16,CASSPPLPGQGYEQFF,TGTGCCAGCAGTCCCCCCCTCCCGGGACAGGGCTATGAGCAGTTCTTC
NA,NA,TRBV7-2,TRBJ1-2,15,CASSPQNRINYGYTF,TGTGCCAGCAGCCCCCAGAACAGGATTAACTATGGCTACACCTTC